Listed below are T cell receptor beta chains from one sample, sequenced in a study of blood T cell repertoires in COVID-19. Sequenced by immunoSEQ multiplex PCR; TCRdb stores in-frame clones only, minus some. This sample yields more than 250,000 clones, of which 85% are seen a single time; about 5.1% belongs to the top ten. Input material: peripheral blood. These receptor sequences come from a man aged 50-59 years with active or convalescent COVID-19. The CDR3 runs from the conserved cysteine through the conserved F or W. The order of the fields is D gene, V gene, clone size, J gene, CDR3 protein, CDR3 DNA. D genes are given only for firm matches. Clone size is given for some rows only: seen once, a few or many times, or a class if the clone is expanded.

>NA|TRBV24-1|NA|TRBJ2-1
CATPEGPTNEQFF
TGTGCCACCCCGGAGGGCCCCACCAATGAGCAGTTCTTC
>TRBD2|TRBV9|NA|TRBJ2-1
CASSVGTSGLNEQFF
TGTGCCAGCAGCGTAGGGACTAGCGGGCTCAATGAGCAGTTCTTC
>NA|TRBV30|NA|TRBJ1-2
CAWSQDRGNYGYTF
TGTGCCTGGAGTCAGGACAGAGGAAACTATGGCTACACCTTC
>NA|TRBV2|NA|TRBJ1-4
CASSVHRGGEKLFF
TGTGCCAGCAGTGTACACAGAGGGGGTGAAAAACTGTTTTTT
>TRBD2|TRBV27|NA|TRBJ2-7
CASSLRQVAGGPSYEQYF
TGTGCCAGCAGTTTACGGCAAGTGGCGGGAGGCCCCTCCTACGAGCAGTACTTC
>TRBD2|TRBV7-9|NA|TRBJ2-1
CASGYGTSYYNEQFF
TGTGCCAGCGGCTACGGGACTAGCTACTACAATGAGCAGTTCTTC
>TRBD1|TRBV29-1|NA|TRBJ1-1
CSVGARTGIMNTEAFF
TGCAGCGTTGGGGCCCGGACAGGGATTATGAACACTGAAGCTTTCTTT
>NA|TRBV25-1|NA|TRBJ1-2
CASSESMRPYGYTF
TGTGCCAGCAGTGAGTCAATGAGGCCTTATGGCTACACCTTC
>NA|TRBV7-9|NA|TRBJ2-7
CASSSLTVYEQYF
TGTGCCAGCAGCTCCCTTACGGTCTACGAGCAGTACTTC
>NA|TRBV14|few|TRBJ1-2
CASSQGTQVYGYTF
TGTGCCAGCAGCCAAGGGACACAAGTCTATGGCTACACCTTC